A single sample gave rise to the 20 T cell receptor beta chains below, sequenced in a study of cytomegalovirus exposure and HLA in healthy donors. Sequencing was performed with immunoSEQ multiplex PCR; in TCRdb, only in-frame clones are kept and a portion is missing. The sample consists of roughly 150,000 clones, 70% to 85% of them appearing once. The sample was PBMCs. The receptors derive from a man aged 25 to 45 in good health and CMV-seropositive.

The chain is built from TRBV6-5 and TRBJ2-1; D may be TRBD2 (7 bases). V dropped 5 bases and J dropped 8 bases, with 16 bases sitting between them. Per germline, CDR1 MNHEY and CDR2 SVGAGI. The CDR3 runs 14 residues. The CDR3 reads CASSDGGGLDEQFF. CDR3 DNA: TGTGCCAGCAGTGACGGGGGCGGACTAGATGAGCAGTTCTTC.

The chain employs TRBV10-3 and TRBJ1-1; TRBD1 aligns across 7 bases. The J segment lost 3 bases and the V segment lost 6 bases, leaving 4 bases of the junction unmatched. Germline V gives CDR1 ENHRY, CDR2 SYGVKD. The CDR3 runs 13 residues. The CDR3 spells CAIRVDRDTEAFF. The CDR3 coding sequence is TGTGCCATCAGGGTCGACAGGGACACTGAAGCTTTCTTT.

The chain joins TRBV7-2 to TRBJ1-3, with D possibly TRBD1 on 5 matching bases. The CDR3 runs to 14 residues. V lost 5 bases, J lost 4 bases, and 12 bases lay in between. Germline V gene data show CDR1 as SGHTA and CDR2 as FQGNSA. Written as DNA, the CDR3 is TGTGCCAGCAGCACAGACAGTGCCGGAAACACCATATATTTT. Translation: CASSTDSAGNTIYF.

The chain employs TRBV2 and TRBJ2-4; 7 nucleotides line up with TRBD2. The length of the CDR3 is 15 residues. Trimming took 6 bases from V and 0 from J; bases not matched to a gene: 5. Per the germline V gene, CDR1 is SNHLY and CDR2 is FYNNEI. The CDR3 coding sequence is TGTGCCAGCAGAGAACTAGCGTTAGCCAAAAACATTCAGTACTTC. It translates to CASRELALAKNIQYF.

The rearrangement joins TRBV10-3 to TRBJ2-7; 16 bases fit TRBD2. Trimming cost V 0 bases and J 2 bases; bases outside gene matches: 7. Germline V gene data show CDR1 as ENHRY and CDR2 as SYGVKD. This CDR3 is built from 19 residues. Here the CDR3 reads CAISESGTSGRAYPYEQYF. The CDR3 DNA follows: TGTGCCATCAGTGAGTCTGGGACTAGCGGGAGGGCCTATCCCTACGAGCAGTACTTC.

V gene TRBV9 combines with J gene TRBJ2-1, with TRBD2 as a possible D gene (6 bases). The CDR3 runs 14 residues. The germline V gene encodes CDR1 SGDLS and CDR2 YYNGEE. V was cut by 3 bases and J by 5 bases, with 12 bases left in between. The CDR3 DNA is TGTGCCAGCAGCGCCCGGGACTCAAACAATGAGCAGTTCTTC. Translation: CASSARDSNNEQFF.

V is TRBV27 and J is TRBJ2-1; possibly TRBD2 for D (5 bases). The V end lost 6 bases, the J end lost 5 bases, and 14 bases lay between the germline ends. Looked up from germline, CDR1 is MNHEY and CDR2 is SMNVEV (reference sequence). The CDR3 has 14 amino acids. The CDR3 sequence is CASSPRGWDNEQFF. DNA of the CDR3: TGTGCCAGCAGCCCCCGGGGATGGGACAATGAGCAGTTCTTC.

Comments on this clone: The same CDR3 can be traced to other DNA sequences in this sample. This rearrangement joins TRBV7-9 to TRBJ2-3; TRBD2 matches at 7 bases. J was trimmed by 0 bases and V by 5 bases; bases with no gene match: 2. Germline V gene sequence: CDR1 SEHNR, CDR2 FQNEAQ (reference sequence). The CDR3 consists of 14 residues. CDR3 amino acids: CASSPGGSTDTQYF. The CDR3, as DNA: TGTGCCAGCAGCCCCGGGGGGAGCACAGATACGCAGTATTTT.

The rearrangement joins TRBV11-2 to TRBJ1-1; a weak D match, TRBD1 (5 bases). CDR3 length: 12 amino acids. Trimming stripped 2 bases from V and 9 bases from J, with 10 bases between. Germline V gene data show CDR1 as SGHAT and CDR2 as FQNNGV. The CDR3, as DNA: TGTGCCAGCAGCTTAACTCAGGGCAAAGCTTTCTTT. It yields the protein CASSLTQGKAFF.

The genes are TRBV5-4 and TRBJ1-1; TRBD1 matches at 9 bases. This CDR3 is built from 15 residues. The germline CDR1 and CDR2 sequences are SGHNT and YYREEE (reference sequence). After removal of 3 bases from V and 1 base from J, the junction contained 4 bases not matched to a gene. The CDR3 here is CASSSGGQGNTEAFF. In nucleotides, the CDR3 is TGTGCCAGCAGCTCCGGGGGACAGGGGAACACTGAAGCTTTCTTT.

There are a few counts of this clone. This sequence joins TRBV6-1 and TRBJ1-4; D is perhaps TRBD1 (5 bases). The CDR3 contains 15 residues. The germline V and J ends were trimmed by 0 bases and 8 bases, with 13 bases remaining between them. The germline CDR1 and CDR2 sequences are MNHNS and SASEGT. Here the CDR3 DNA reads TGTGCCAGCAGTGAAGCGCTGGGGGGGGGAGAAAAACTGTTTTTT. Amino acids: CASSEALGGGEKLFF.

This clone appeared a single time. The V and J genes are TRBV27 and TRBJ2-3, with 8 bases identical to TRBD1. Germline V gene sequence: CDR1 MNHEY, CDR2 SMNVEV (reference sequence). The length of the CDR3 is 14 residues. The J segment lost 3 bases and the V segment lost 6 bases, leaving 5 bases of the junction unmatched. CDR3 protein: CASRRTGLTDTQYF. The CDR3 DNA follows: TGTGCCAGCAGAAGGACAGGGCTAACAGATACGCAGTATTTT.

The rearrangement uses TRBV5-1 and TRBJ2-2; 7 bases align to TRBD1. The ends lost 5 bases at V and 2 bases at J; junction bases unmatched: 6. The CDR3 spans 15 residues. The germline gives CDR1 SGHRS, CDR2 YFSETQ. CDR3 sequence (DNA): TGCGCCAGCAGGGACGGGACAGAAAACACCGGGGAGCTGTTTTTT. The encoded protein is CASRDGTENTGELFF.

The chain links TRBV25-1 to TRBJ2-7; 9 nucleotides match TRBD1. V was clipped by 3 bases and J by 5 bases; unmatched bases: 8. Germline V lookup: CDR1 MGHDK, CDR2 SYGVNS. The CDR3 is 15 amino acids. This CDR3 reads CASSEPGQGRNEQYF. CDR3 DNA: TGTGCCAGCAGTGAGCCAGGACAGGGGAGGAACGAGCAGTACTTC.

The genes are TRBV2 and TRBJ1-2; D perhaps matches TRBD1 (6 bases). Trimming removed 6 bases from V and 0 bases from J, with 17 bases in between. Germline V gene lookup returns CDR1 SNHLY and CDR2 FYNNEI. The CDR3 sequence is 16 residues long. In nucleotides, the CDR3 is TGTGCCAGCAGGGGGCAGGGGATTTCGTCTAACTATGGCTACACCTTC. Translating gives CASRGQGISSNYGYTF.

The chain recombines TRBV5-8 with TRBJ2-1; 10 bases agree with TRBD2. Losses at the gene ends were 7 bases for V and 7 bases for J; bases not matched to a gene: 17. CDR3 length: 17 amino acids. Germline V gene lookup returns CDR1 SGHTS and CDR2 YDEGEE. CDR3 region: CASVLDGSSGRGNEQFF. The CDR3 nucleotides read TGTGCCAGCGTGCTGGACGGCTCTAGCGGGAGAGGGAATGAGCAGTTCTTC.

CDR3 sequence reads: CSVAIRQPMNTEAFF. CDR3 coding DNA: TGCAGCGTTGCAATTAGACAGCCCATGAACACTGAAGCTTTCTTT. The chain carries TRBV29-1 and TRBJ1-1, with D possibly TRBD1 on 5 matching bases. Germline V gene lookup returns CDR1 SQVTM and CDR2 ANQGSEA. The CDR3 runs to 15 residues. V was trimmed by 4 bases and J by 0 bases, leaving 15 bases between them.

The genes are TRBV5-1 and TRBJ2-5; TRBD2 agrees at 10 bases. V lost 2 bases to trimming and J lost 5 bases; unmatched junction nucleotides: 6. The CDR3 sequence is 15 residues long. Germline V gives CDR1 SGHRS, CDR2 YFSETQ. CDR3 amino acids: CASSFSGGRVETQYF. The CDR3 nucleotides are TGCGCCAGCAGCTTTAGCGGGGGGCGCGTGGAGACCCAGTACTTC.

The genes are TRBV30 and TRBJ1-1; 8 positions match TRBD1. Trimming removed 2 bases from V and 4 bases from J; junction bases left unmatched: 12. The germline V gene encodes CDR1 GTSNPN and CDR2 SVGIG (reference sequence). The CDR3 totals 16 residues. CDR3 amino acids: CAWSKNSGQGGTEAFF. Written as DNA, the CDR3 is TGTGCCTGGAGTAAAAATAGCGGACAGGGAGGCACTGAAGCTTTCTTT.

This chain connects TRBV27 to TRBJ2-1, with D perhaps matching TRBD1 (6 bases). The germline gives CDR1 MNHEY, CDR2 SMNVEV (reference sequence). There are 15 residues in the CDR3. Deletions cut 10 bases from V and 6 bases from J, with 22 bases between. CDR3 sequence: CAILGTATGSNEQFF. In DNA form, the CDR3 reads TGTGCCATCCTCGGTACCGCCACAGGGAGCAATGAGCAGTTCTTC.